These 19 T cell receptor beta chains share one sample of origin, sequenced in a study of blood T cell repertoires in COVID-19. Only in-frame clones appear in the TCRdb table, and some are missing; sequencing was by immunoSEQ multiplex PCR. This sample has under 200,000 clones, with roughly 80% found just once. Material for sequencing was PBMCs or T cells enriched from blood (not recorded which). The receptors were gathered from a woman in her thirties or forties with acute COVID-19.

The chain joins TRBV9 to TRBJ2-3; TRBD1 agrees at 7 bases. The germline V gene has CDR1 SGDLS and CDR2 YYNGEE. CDR3 size: 18 residues. J lost 3 bases, V lost 0 bases, and 13 bases had no gene match. CDR3 in DNA: TGTGCCAGCAGCGTAGATGGTGGGACAGTCGGTCTGACAGATACGCAGTATTTT. The encoded protein is CASSVDGGTVGLTDTQYF.

Only one count was recorded for this clone. The V call is TRBV5-1, the J call TRBJ1-3, with D maybe TRBD1 (5 bases). Germline V gives CDR1 SGHRS, CDR2 YFSETQ. V shed 4 bases and J shed 4 bases, with 9 bases lying between them. CDR3 size: 13 residues. The CDR3 coding sequence is TGCGCCAGCAGCCCGGAGGGGGGAAACACCATATATTTT. This encodes CASSPEGGNTIYF.

This clone was recorded a few times. This chain links TRBV6-5 with TRBJ2-2; 10 bases agree with TRBD1. The CDR3 totals 15 residues. Germline V gene data show CDR1 as MNHEY and CDR2 as SVGAGI. The V segment lost 2 bases and the J segment 5 bases; nucleotides outside the gene matches: 2. The CDR3 DNA sequence: TGTGCCAGCAGTTACGGGGACAGGGGAACCGGGGAGCTGTTTTTT. Translating gives CASSYGDRGTGELFF.

The rearrangement uses TRBV30 and TRBJ1-5; D is possibly TRBD1 (6 bases). Germline V gene lookup returns CDR1 GTSNPN and CDR2 SVGIG (reference sequence). The CDR3 runs to 13 residues. V was cut by 0 bases and J by 5 bases, with 8 bases left in between. The CDR3 DNA reads as TGTGCCTGGAGTGTACAGGGAGATCAGCCCCAGCATTTT. It codes for CAWSVQGDQPQHF.

The rearrangement links TRBV5-1 to TRBJ2-1; the match to TRBD1 covers 9 bases. Germline-derived CDR1 and CDR2 are SGHRS and YFSETQ. The V and J ends lost 0 bases and 6 bases, in that order; junction bases with no gene match: 7. This CDR3 is 16 amino acids long. The CDR3 is CASSLARGTGTNEQFF. CDR3 coding DNA: TGCGCCAGCAGCTTGGCGAGGGGGACAGGGACCAATGAGCAGTTCTTC.

CDR3 coding DNA: TGTGCCAGCAGCTCCCTACAGGGGGAAAAACTGTTTTTT. Translating it yields CASSSLQGEKLFF. The genes are TRBV7-6 and TRBJ1-4, with 7 bases lining up with TRBD1. The CDR3 totals 13 residues. V was pared by 4 bases and J by 8 bases, with 4 bases of the junction left unmatched. CDR1 SGHVS and CDR2 FNYEAQ come from the germline V gene.

This clone showed up just a few times. CDR3 DNA: TGTGCCAGCAGTTTATTTGGGCCCCATCAGCCCCAGCATTTT. This encodes CASSLFGPHQPQHF. The V gene is TRBV27, the J gene TRBJ1-5; no firm D call. The CDR3 has 14 amino acids. Germline V CDR1 and CDR2: MNHEY, SMNVEV (reference sequence). The ends were cut back, 1 base at V and 5 bases at J, with 9 bases in the middle.

A remark on this clone: This sample includes further DNA sequences coding for the same CDR3. The rearrangement joins TRBV6-1 to TRBJ1-1, with D unresolved. V was pared by 2 bases and J by 1 base, with 5 bases between. This CDR3 comprises 13 residues. CDR1 and CDR2 (germline): MNHNS, SASEGT. The chain's CDR3 is CASSERGNTEAFF. The DNA for the CDR3 is TGTGCCAGCAGTGAAAGAGGGAACACTGAAGCTTTCTTT.

This clone was observed a few times. The J gene is TRBJ2-1, the V gene TRBV24-1, with no clear D. The CDR3 is made up of 13 amino acids. The V end was cut by 3 bases, the J end by 4 bases, with 6 bases between. CDR1 and CDR2 from the germline V gene are KGHDR and SFDVKD. CDR3 in amino acids: CATSDGWYNEQFF. The CDR3 coding sequence is TGTGCCACCAGTGATGGCTGGTACAATGAGCAGTTCTTC.

V gene TRBV7-2 combines with J gene TRBJ2-7, with 10 bases aligning to TRBD2. The CDR3 has 18 amino acids. V dropped 2 bases and J dropped 5; count of bases not matched to a gene: 15. Looked up from germline, CDR1 is SGHTA and CDR2 is FQGNSA. The CDR3 DNA reads TGTGCCAGCAGCTTAATATCGTGGGTAGCGGGAGGTCTCCACGAGCAGTACTTC. Translation gives CASSLISWVAGGLHEQYF.

The genes are TRBV19 and TRBJ2-1, with TRBD2 matching over 8 bases. The CDR3 length is 15 residues. Looked up from germline, CDR1 is LNHDA and CDR2 is SQIVND (reference sequence). V trimming: 2 bases; J trimming: 7 bases; junction bases outside the gene matches: 7. The CDR3 coding sequence is TGTGCCAGTAGTATAACCAGCGGGAGAACGAATGAGCAGTTCTTC. It yields the protein CASSITSGRTNEQFF.

This chain links TRBV3-1 (or the pseudogene TRBV3-2) with TRBJ1-6; 9 nucleotides agree with TRBD1. CDR3 size: 16 residues. The J segment lost 6 bases and the V segment lost 5 bases, leaving 8 bases of the junction unmatched. Germline CDR1 and CDR2: LGHDT and YNNKEL (reference sequence). The CDR3 DNA follows: TGTGCCAGCAGCTCCCTACGGACAGGGGCTAATTCACCCCTCCACTTT. This encodes CASSSLRTGANSPLHF.

V and J are TRBV7-3 and TRBJ2-5; 9 nucleotides match TRBD1. CDR1 and CDR2 (germline): SGHTA, FQGTGA. This CDR3 contains 16 residues. V dropped 2 bases and J dropped 2; count of bases not matched to a gene: 6. The chain's CDR3 is CASSLGTGTEQETQYF. The CDR3 nucleotides read TGTGCCAGCAGCTTAGGGACAGGGACAGAGCAAGAGACCCAGTACTTC.

The DNA of the CDR3 is TGCGCCAGCAGCTTGGCCCTAGCGGATACGGCCACAGATACGCAGTATTTT. Translated: CASSLALADTATDTQYF. This chain uses TRBV5-1 with TRBJ2-3; 7 bases line up with TRBD2. The germline V gene has CDR1 SGHRS and CDR2 YFSETQ. The length of the CDR3 is 17 residues. J was trimmed by 2 bases and V by 0 bases; bases with no gene match: 9. Complete variable domain (other parts from reference TRBV5-1 and TRBJ2-3): KAGVTQTPRYLIKTRGQQVTLSCSPISGHRSVSWYQQTPGQGLQFLFEYFSETQRNKGNFPGRFSGRQFSNSRSEMNVSTLELGDSALYLCASSLALADTATDTQYFGPGTRLTVL.

The genes are TRBV3-1 (or the pseudogene TRBV3-2) and TRBJ1-6; 8 nucleotides line up with TRBD1. The trim removed 1 base at V and 10 bases at J, leaving 0 bases unmatched. The germline V gene has CDR1 LGHDT and CDR2 YNNKEL (reference sequence). The CDR3 is 13 residues long. For the CDR3, the DNA is TGTGCCAGCAGCCAAGGACAGGGGTCACCCCTCCACTTT. It encodes CASSQGQGSPLHF.

V and J are TRBV14 and TRBJ2-1; 10 nucleotides agree with TRBD2. Germline CDR1 and CDR2: SGHDN and FVKESK. The CDR3 contains 16 residues. The junction had 6 bases not matched to a gene; V was cut back by 4 bases and J by 3 bases. The CDR3 sequence: CASSRTAGGLYNEQFF. In DNA form, the CDR3 reads TGTGCCAGCAGCCGAACAGCGGGAGGGCTCTACAATGAGCAGTTCTTC.

The J gene is TRBJ1-1, the V gene TRBV18; 10 nucleotides agree with TRBD1. Germline assignment: CDR1 KGHSH and CDR2 LQKENI. The CDR3 loop spans 15 amino acids. V lost 0 bases and J lost 10; bases outside the gene matches: 8. CDR3 region: CASSPPSGQGISAFF. CDR3 DNA sequence: TGTGCCAGCTCACCACCGTCGGGACAGGGGATTTCAGCTTTCTTT.

This chain uses TRBV7-9 with TRBJ1-2, with D possibly TRBD1 on 6 matching bases. Germline CDR1 reads SEHNR; CDR2 reads FQNEAQ (reference sequence). V lost 5 bases, J lost 2 bases, and 12 bases lay in between. This CDR3 is 14 amino acids long. The CDR3 DNA reads TGTGCCAGCAGCACAGGGATCTACAACTATGGCTACACCTTC. Its protein is CASSTGIYNYGYTF.

V usage is TRBV6-5 and J usage is TRBJ1-4, with a weak D call TRBD1 (5 bases). The CDR3 is made up of 15 amino acids. Looked up from germline, CDR1 is MNHEY and CDR2 is SVGAGI. V was pared by 6 bases and J by 3 bases, with 14 bases between. The CDR3 nucleotides read TGTGCCAGCAGCCTTCTCAGGGATTCTAATGAAAAACTGTTTTTT. Translating it yields CASSLLRDSNEKLFF.